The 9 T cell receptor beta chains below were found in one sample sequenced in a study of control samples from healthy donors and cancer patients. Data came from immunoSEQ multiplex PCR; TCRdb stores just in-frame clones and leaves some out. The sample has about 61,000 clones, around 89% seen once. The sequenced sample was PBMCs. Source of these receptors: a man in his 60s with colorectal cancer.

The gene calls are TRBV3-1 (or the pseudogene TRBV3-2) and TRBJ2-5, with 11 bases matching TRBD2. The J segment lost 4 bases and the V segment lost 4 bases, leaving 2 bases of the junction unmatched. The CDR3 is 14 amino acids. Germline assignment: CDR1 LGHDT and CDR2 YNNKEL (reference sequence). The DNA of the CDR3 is TGTGCCAGCAGCCGACTAGCGGGGAGAGAGACCCAGTACTTC. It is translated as CASSRLAGRETQYF.

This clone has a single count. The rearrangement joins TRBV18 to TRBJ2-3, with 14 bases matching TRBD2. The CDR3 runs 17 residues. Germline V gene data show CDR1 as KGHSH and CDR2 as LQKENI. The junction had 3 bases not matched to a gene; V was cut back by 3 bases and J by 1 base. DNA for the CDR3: TGTGCCAGCTCACCTCCGGGACTAGCGGGGGGCACAGATACGCAGTATTTT. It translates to CASSPPGLAGGTDTQYF.

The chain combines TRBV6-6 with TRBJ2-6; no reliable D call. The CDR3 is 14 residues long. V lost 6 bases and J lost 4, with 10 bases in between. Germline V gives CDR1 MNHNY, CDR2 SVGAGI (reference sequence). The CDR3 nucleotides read TGTGCCAGCAGCCCGGGTGGGGGGGCCAACGTCCTGACTTTC. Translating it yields CASSPGGGANVLTF.

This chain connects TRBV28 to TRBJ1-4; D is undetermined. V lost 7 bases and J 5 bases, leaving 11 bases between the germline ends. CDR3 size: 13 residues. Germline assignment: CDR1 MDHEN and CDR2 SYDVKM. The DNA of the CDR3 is TGTGCCAGCATCAAGGTCCTGAATGAAAAACTGTTTTTT. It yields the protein CASIKVLNEKLFF.

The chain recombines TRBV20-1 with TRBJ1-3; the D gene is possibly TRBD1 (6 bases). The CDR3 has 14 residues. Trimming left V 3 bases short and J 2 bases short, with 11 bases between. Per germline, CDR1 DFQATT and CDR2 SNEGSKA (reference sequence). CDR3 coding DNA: TGCAGTGCTAGTGAGGGGGGCGCTGGAAACACCATATATTTT. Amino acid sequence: CSASEGGAGNTIYF.

Here the CDR3 reads CASLHPGQGKKLNEKLFF. DNA of the CDR3: TGTGCCAGCTTACATCCGGGACAGGGAAAAAAGTTAAATGAAAAACTGTTTTTT. The genes are TRBV2 and TRBJ1-4; 9 bases agree with TRBD1. J gave up 5 bases and V 8 bases, and 18 bases lay outside the gene matches. Germline V gives CDR1 SNHLY, CDR2 FYNNEI. The CDR3 runs 18 residues.

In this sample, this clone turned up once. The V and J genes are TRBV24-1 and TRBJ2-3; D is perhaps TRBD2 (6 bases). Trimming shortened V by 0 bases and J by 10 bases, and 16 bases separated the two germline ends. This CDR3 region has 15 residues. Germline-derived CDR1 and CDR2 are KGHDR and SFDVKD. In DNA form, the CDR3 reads TGTGCCACCAGTGATTTGCGCCAGGAGGGTTTTGCGCAGTATTTT. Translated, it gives CATSDLRQEGFAQYF.

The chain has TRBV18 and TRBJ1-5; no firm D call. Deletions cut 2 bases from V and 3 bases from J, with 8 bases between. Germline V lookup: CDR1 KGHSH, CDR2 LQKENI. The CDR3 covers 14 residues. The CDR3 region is CASSPTTVNQPQHF. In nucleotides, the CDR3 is TGTGCCAGCTCACCAACAACAGTCAATCAGCCCCAGCATTTT.

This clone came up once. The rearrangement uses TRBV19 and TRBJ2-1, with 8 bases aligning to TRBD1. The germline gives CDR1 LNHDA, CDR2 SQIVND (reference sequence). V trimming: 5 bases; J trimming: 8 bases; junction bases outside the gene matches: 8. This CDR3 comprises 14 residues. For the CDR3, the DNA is TGTGCCAGTAGTCCGGCCCCAGGGGGCTATGAGCAGTTCTTC. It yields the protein CASSPAPGGYEQFF.